The T cell receptor (beta chain) described here comes from a study of blood T cell repertoires in COVID-19. Whole-study context: Sample material is recorded as cDNA or gDNA derived from T cells, B-cell-depleted T cells, or PBMCs.

The protocol was immunoSEQ multiplex PCR, while the TCRdb copy is restricted to in-frame clones and leaves out a portion. The table has roughly 55,000 clones, 80% to 95% seen once. This CDR3 has 14 amino acids. From germline, CDR1 is SGHTA and CDR2 FQGNSA. With 5 bases clipped from V and 5 bases from J, the junction kept 8 bases outside the gene matches. Sequenced material: peripheral blood. This clonotype originated in a human donor with active COVID-19. The donor label of this sample is uncertain. V and J are TRBV7-2 and TRBJ2-5; TRBD1 aligns across 7 bases. The CDR3 bases are TGTGCCAGCAGCCCCCGACAGGGCTCCGAGACCCAGTACTTC. Its translation: CASSPRQGSETQYF.